What follows are 9 T cell receptor beta chains derived from one specimen sequenced in a study of blood T cell repertoires in COVID-19 (TCRdb year 2020). The library was prepared using the immunoSEQ multiplex PCR assay. Held by TCRdb, this immuneACCESS table contains in-frame sequences only and omits some clones. Under half of the omission traces to an unresolved V gene where checked; the cause of the rest is unknown. This sample comprises some 270,000 clones, approximately 85% of them detected only once. Approximately 6.2% of the sample is taken by the ten largest. The sample taken for sequencing was peripheral blood. These receptors were collected from a woman of 80 years or more with COVID-19, enrolled during active disease.

V usage is TRBV11-3 and J usage is TRBJ2-5; a weak D match, TRBD1 (6 bases). From germline, CDR1 is SGHNT and CDR2 YENEEA. The V gene lost 6 bases and the J gene lost 2 bases, with 13 bases spanning the gap. The CDR3 contains 14 residues. The CDR3 sequence is CASSNRDKQETQYF. The CDR3 DNA reads TGTGCCAGCAGTAACCGGGACAAACAAGAGACCCAGTACTTC.

This rearrangement joins TRBV30 to TRBJ2-2; 7 positions agree with TRBD1. J lost 2 bases, V lost 2 bases, and 23 bases had no gene match. The germline V gene has CDR1 GTSNPN and CDR2 SVGIG (reference sequence). CDR3 length: 21 amino acids. Here the CDR3 reads CAWSFRRHGQAAILNTGELFF. The CDR3 DNA is TGTGCCTGGAGTTTTAGGCGCCATGGACAGGCCGCGATATTAAACACCGGGGAGCTGTTTTTT.

The chain is built from TRBV6-6 and TRBJ2-5, with 12 bases aligning to TRBD2. Germline assignment: CDR1 MNHNY and CDR2 SVGAGI (reference sequence). This CDR3 is built from 16 residues. The ends lost 4 bases at V and 5 bases at J; junction bases unmatched: 8. CDR3 protein: CASSSASSGGAETQYF. The CDR3 region has the DNA TGTGCCAGCAGTTCCGCATCTAGCGGGGGGGCTGAGACCCAGTACTTC.

The rearrangement joins TRBV20-1 to TRBJ1-2; D call uncertain. V dropped 3 bases and J dropped 8 bases, with 16 bases sitting between them. The germline CDR1 and CDR2 sequences are DFQATT and SNEGSKA (reference sequence). The CDR3 is 13 amino acids. CDR3 bases: TGCAGTGCTAGTATGGAGGGATTGCGCGGCTACACCTTC. It specifies CSASMEGLRGYTF.

The CDR3 bases are TGTGCCAGCAGTTCCGAAGAACAGGGGGCCTATGGCTACACCTTC. Translated: CASSSEEQGAYGYTF. The V gene is TRBV6-6, the J gene TRBJ1-2; the match to TRBD1 covers 9 bases. The CDR3 is 15 residues long. Trimming took 4 bases from V and 4 from J; bases not matched to a gene: 7. CDR1 is MNHNY and CDR2 is SVGAGI in the germline V gene (reference sequence).

The chain carries TRBV7-2 and TRBJ2-5; D unclear. CDR1 SGHTA and CDR2 FQGNSA come from the germline V gene. V lost 4 bases, J lost 0 bases, and 6 bases lay in between. The CDR3 length is 13 residues. The CDR3 bases are TGTGCCAGCAGCTACGCGTACCAAGAGACCCAGTACTTC. The encoded protein is CASSYAYQETQYF.

This chain uses TRBV7-8 with TRBJ2-3; 11 bases agree with TRBD2. After removal of 3 bases from V and 5 bases from J, the junction contained 22 bases not matched to a gene. The CDR3 is 21 amino acids. Germline CDR1 is SGHVS and CDR2 is FQNEAQ. The CDR3 DNA follows: TGTGCCAGCAGCTTGTACTCGGTAGCGGGGGGGCCTGGGAGGATTAGAGATACGCAGTATTTT. Its translation: CASSLYSVAGGPGRIRDTQYF.

The J gene is TRBJ1-2, the V gene TRBV18, with 8 bases fitting TRBD1. The germline V gene has CDR1 KGHSH and CDR2 LQKENI. The CDR3 covers 13 residues. V lost 4 bases to trimming and J lost 7 bases; unmatched junction nucleotides: 5. In DNA, the CDR3 is TGTGCCAGCTCACACGGACAGGGAAGTGGCTACACCTTC. This gives the protein CASSHGQGSGYTF. Full variable domain (missing parts from reference TRBV18 and TRBJ1-2): NAGVMQNPRHLVRRRGQEARLRCSPMKGHSHVYWYRQLPEEGLKFMVYLQKENIIDESGMPKERFSAEFPKEGPSILRIQQVVRGDSAAYFCASSHGQGSGYTFGSGTRLTVV.

This chain uses TRBV12-3 or TRBV12-4 with TRBJ1-3; 7 bases are a match to TRBD1. CDR3 length equals 13 residues. The V gene end was trimmed by 9 bases and the J gene end by 2 bases; junction bases not matched to a gene: 4. The chain's CDR3 is CASTTGAGNTIYF. The CDR3, as DNA: TGTGCCAGTACCACAGGGGCTGGAAACACCATATATTTT.